What follows are 24 T cell receptor beta chains derived from one specimen sequenced in a study of cytomegalovirus exposure and HLA in healthy donors. Vbeta (60) and Jbeta (13) primers were used in the PCR. Using immunoSEQ multiplex PCR, the repertoire was profiled, and TCRdb retains in-frame clones only, with some absent. This sample has tens of thousands of clones, with about 80% found just once. Material for sequencing was PBMCs. The source of these receptors is a woman between 35 and 50 years old in good health and CMV-seronegative.

The CDR3 region is CASSRQGGIQETQYF. The CDR3, as DNA: TGTGCCAGCAGCAGACAGGGGGGTATCCAAGAGACCCAGTACTTC. V is TRBV7-9 and J is TRBJ2-5; 9 bases line up with TRBD1. CDR1 and CDR2 from the germline V gene are SEHNR and FQNEAQ (reference sequence). V lost 5 bases, J lost 1 base, and 5 bases stayed unmatched. This CDR3 comprises 15 residues.

This chain uses TRBV4-1 with TRBJ2-7; 10 bases line up with TRBD2. From germline, CDR1 is MGHRA and CDR2 YSYEKL. The CDR3 sequence is 17 residues long. Losses at the gene ends were 4 bases for V and 2 bases for J; bases not matched to a gene: 11. The CDR3 here is CASSLLPAGGSTYEQYF. As DNA, the CDR3 is TGCGCCAGCAGCCTCCTCCCAGCGGGAGGGTCTACCTACGAGCAGTACTTC.

CDR3 sequence: CASSQDGRLADLETQYF. CDR3 DNA sequence: TGCGCCAGCAGCCAAGATGGGAGACTAGCGGATCTGGAGACCCAGTACTTC. This sequence joins TRBV4-1 and TRBJ2-5; 9 bases match TRBD2. Germline values: CDR1 MGHRA, CDR2 YSYEKL. Trimming took 0 bases from V and 5 from J; bases not matched to a gene: 10. The CDR3 has 17 amino acids.

The chain recombines TRBV27 with TRBJ2-1, with TRBD2 matching over 10 bases. Per the germline V gene, CDR1 is MNHEY and CDR2 is SMNVEV (reference sequence). There are 17 residues in the CDR3. V lost 4 bases to trimming and J lost 3 bases; unmatched junction nucleotides: 9. The CDR3 sequence is CASSSLAGGPGYNEQFF. The CDR3 DNA follows: TGTGCCAGCAGTTCGTTAGCGGGAGGCCCGGGCTACAATGAGCAGTTCTTC.

The rearrangement joins TRBV7-3 to TRBJ2-7; TRBD1 might be the D (6 bases). The germline gives CDR1 SGHTA, CDR2 FQGTGA. There are 15 residues in the CDR3. The V end was cut by 2 bases, the J end by 0 bases, with 11 bases between. The CDR3 DNA reads as TGTGCCAGCAGCTTAGGACAGAGCCTCTCCTACGAGCAGTACTTC. This encodes CASSLGQSLSYEQYF.

The chain links TRBV14 to TRBJ2-2; a weak D match, TRBD1 (5 bases). CDR1 is SGHDN and CDR2 is FVKESK in the germline V gene. There are 14 residues in the CDR3. V gave up 6 bases and J gave up 5 bases, with 13 bases separating them. The CDR3 DNA is TGTGCCAGCAGGCGACAGATCAGGACCGGGGAGCTGTTTTTT. Translated: CASRRQIRTGELFF.

The gene calls are TRBV7-9 and TRBJ2-5; tentatively, D is TRBD2 (6 bases). Germline V lookup: CDR1 SEHNR, CDR2 FQNEAQ (reference sequence). V was pared by 6 bases and J by 2 bases, with 13 bases between. This CDR3 has 14 residues. The CDR3 DNA is TGTGCCAGCAGTTCTAGGACTATTCAAGAGACCCAGTACTTC. The encoded protein is CASSSRTIQETQYF.

This rearrangement joins TRBV5-6 to TRBJ1-4; 10 bases agree with TRBD1. V dropped 4 bases and J dropped 7; count of bases not matched to a gene: 7. The CDR3 consists of 15 residues. Germline V lookup: CDR1 SGHDT, CDR2 YYEEEE. The CDR3 bases are TGTGCCAGCAGCGACGACAGGGGGCGTAGTGAAAAACTGTTTTTT. Amino acid sequence: CASSDDRGRSEKLFF. The complete variable domain, with remaining parts taken from reference TRBV5-6 and TRBJ1-4, reads DAGVTQSPTHLIKTRGQQVTLRCSPKSGHDTVSWYQQALGQGPQFIFQYYEEEERQRGNFPDRFSGHQFPNYSSELNVNALLLGDSALYLCASSDDRGRSEKLFFGSGTQLSVL.

This clone was detected once. This chain links TRBV4-1 with TRBJ2-7; 9 bases fit TRBD1. Germline V gene data show CDR1 as MGHRA and CDR2 as YSYEKL. CDR3 length equals 16 residues. V dropped 3 bases and J dropped 4; count of bases not matched to a gene: 10. The CDR3 DNA sequence: TGCGCCAGCAGCCAGACCGGGACAGGGACCTGGTACGAGCAGTACTTC. Translating it yields CASSQTGTGTWYEQYF.

This clone was counted once. The chain employs TRBV7-8 and TRBJ2-1; TRBD1 aligns across 8 bases. Germline-derived CDR1 and CDR2 are SGHVS and FQNEAQ. There are 12 residues in the CDR3. J gave up 6 bases and V 7 bases, and 2 bases lay outside the gene matches. CDR3 region: CASIQGVNEQFF. The CDR3 DNA reads as TGTGCCAGCATACAGGGGGTCAATGAGCAGTTCTTC.

CDR3 DNA: TGTGCCAGCAGCTTAGTCCTCGCCGGGGAGCTGTTTTTT. Protein: CASSLVLAGELFF. The chain has TRBV11-3 and TRBJ2-2; D gene unclear. From germline, CDR1 is SGHNT and CDR2 YENEEA. V gave up 1 base and J gave up 6 bases, with 6 bases separating them. The CDR3 runs 13 residues.

The rearrangement uses TRBV4-2 and TRBJ2-7; 11 bases fit TRBD1. CDR1 is LGHNA, CDR2 YNFKEQ, per germline. The length of the CDR3 is 16 residues. V lost 1 base to trimming and J lost 5 bases; unmatched junction nucleotides: 7. The CDR3 loop reads CASSQGFGQGADEQYF. CDR3 coding DNA: TGTGCCAGCAGCCAAGGTTTCGGACAGGGGGCCGACGAGCAGTACTTC.

The chain links TRBV5-4 to TRBJ2-1, with 7 positions matching TRBD2. The CDR3 runs 13 residues. Losses at the gene ends were 0 bases for V and 6 bases for J; bases not matched to a gene: 0. Germline lookup yields CDR1 SGHNT and CDR2 YYREEE (reference sequence). CDR3 region: CASSLAGGNEQFF. CDR3 coding DNA: TGTGCCAGCAGCTTGGCGGGGGGCAATGAGCAGTTCTTC.

This chain uses TRBV7-3 with TRBJ2-7, with 7 positions matching TRBD1. Germline V gene data show CDR1 as SGHTA and CDR2 as FQGTGA. After removal of 3 bases from V and 2 bases from J, the junction contained 7 bases not matched to a gene. This CDR3 contains 15 residues. CDR3 coding DNA: TGTGCCAGCAGCTTCACGACAGGGTACCCCTACGAGCAGTACTTC. This translates into CASSFTTGYPYEQYF.

This chain connects TRBV7-6 to TRBJ2-1; 10 nucleotides line up with TRBD2. Germline V CDR1 and CDR2: SGHVS, FNYEAQ. Trimming at V came to 5 bases and at J to 10 bases, leaving 11 bases not matched to a gene. This CDR3 has 15 amino acids. The CDR3 is CASSPMVAGGGEQFF. CDR3 coding DNA: TGTGCCAGCAGCCCCATGGTAGCGGGGGGTGGGGAGCAGTTCTTC.

This chain links TRBV28 with TRBJ2-3, with 7 bases fitting TRBD1. The junction had 6 bases not matched to a gene; V was cut back by 5 bases and J by 1 base. The CDR3 has 15 residues. Germline CDR1 MDHEN, CDR2 SYDVKM. The CDR3 nucleotides are TGTGCCAGCAGTCTCCGGGACAGACGCACAGATACGCAGTATTTT. It specifies CASSLRDRRTDTQYF.

The rearrangement joins TRBV10-3 to TRBJ2-7; 12 bases map to TRBD2. From germline, CDR1 is ENHRY and CDR2 SYGVKD. The V and J ends lost 6 bases and 3 bases, in that order; junction bases with no gene match: 6. The CDR3 extends over 15 amino acids. The CDR3 DNA sequence: TGTGCCATCAGAAGACTAGCGGGAGCGAGCTACGAGCAGTACTTC. Protein: CAIRRLAGASYEQYF.

V and J are TRBV15 and TRBJ2-7; D call uncertain. The V end was cut by 1 base, the J end by 6 bases, with 16 bases between. This CDR3 region has 15 residues. The V gene's germline CDR1 is LNHNV and CDR2 YYDKDF (reference sequence). CDR3 sequence (DNA): TGTGCCACCAGCAGAGTTAGTCTCCTTACTGGCGAGCAGTACTTC. Its translation: CATSRVSLLTGEQYF.

The chain uses TRBV4-2 and TRBJ1-1; 8 nucleotides agree with TRBD1. After removal of 0 bases from V and 4 bases from J, the junction contained 4 bases not matched to a gene. Per the germline V gene, CDR1 is LGHNA and CDR2 is YNFKEQ. The CDR3 is made up of 15 amino acids. The CDR3 nucleotides read TGTGCCAGCAGCCAAGATACGGACAGGGCCACTGAAGCTTTCTTT. It yields the protein CASSQDTDRATEAFF.

This clone came up a few times. The chain is built from TRBV4-1 and TRBJ2-1; 7 nucleotides agree with TRBD2. The CDR3 totals 17 residues. V dropped 4 bases and J dropped 0; count of bases not matched to a gene: 9. In germline, CDR1 is MGHRA, CDR2 YSYEKL. CDR3 protein: CASSPRGSGTSYNEQFF. In nucleotides, the CDR3 is TGCGCCAGCAGCCCCCGAGGCAGCGGGACCTCCTACAATGAGCAGTTCTTC.

This clone was seen only a few times. The V gene is TRBV9, the J gene TRBJ2-7; D gene uncertain. The V and J ends lost 0 bases and 1 base respectively, with 8 bases between them. This CDR3 has 14 residues. The germline V gene has CDR1 SGDLS and CDR2 YYNGEE. CDR3 bases: TGTGCCAGCAGCGTAGGGTGGAGTTCCTACGAGCAGTACTTC. Translation gives CASSVGWSSYEQYF.

The chain employs TRBV28 and TRBJ2-7; 11 nucleotides line up with TRBD1. Trimming cost V 7 bases and J 3 bases; bases outside gene matches: 5. The CDR3 runs to 14 residues. Germline assignment: CDR1 MDHEN and CDR2 SYDVKM. The CDR3 bases are TGTGCCAGCACTCCGGGACAGGGGGTCTACGAGCAGTACTTC. Protein: CASTPGQGVYEQYF.

CDR3 DNA sequence: TGCGCCAGCAGCCAAGGGCGGGAGAAAGCCAATGAGCAGTTCTTC. Amino acid sequence: CASSQGREKANEQFF. The J gene is TRBJ2-1, the V gene TRBV4-1, with 7 bases lining up with TRBD2. This CDR3 region has 15 residues. The V segment lost 1 base and the J segment 6 bases; nucleotides outside the gene matches: 6. Germline loops: CDR1 MGHRA, CDR2 YSYEKL.

The chain joins TRBV28 to TRBJ1-1; D perhaps matches TRBD1 (5 bases). The ends were cut back, 5 bases at V and 8 bases at J, with 9 bases in the middle. CDR1 and CDR2 from the germline V gene are MDHEN and SYDVKM. The CDR3 covers 11 residues. The DNA of the CDR3 is TGTGCCAGCAGTACAGGCCGGGAAGCTTTCTTT. As protein: CASSTGREAFF.